One and the same sample provided the 23 T cell receptor beta chains below, sequenced in a study of molecular identifiers for immune sequencing clone quantification. A single record per CDR3 protein comes from TCRdb applying MiXCR to the PCR reads. The data contain 100,000 or so distinct CDR3 sequences, under 40% of them singletons. Sample: naive CD8+ T cells from blood, with Jurkat cell RNA spiked in. The subset: FACS-sorted CD8+CD4-CCR7+CD45RA+ naive T cells. The receptor set was obtained from a human donor in good health. Some libraries in this study had Jurkat cell RNA spiked in.

A few counts support this clonotype. The chain has TRBV4-1 and TRBJ2-5; the D is unclear. The CDR3 length is 12 residues. In germline, CDR1 is MGHRA, CDR2 YSYEKL. Trimming pared 0 bases from V and 5 bases from J, leaving 4 bases between. CDR3 nucleotide sequence: TGCGCCAGCAGCCAAGATAAGGAGACCCAGTACTTC. Translating it yields CASSQDKETQYF.

The chain combines TRBV25-1 with TRBJ1-1, with TRBD1 matching over 7 bases. Germline loops: CDR1 MGHDK, CDR2 SYGVNS. The trim removed 4 bases at V and 1 base at J, leaving 3 bases unmatched. The CDR3 is 14 residues long. The CDR3 reads CASSGGQKNTEAFF. In nucleotides, the CDR3 is TGTGCCAGCAGTGGGGGACAGAAGAACACTGAAGCTTTCTTT.

This clonotype appeared many times. The V and J genes are TRBV27 and TRBJ2-2; D not certain. This CDR3 is built from 13 residues. V gave up 0 bases and J gave up 1 base, with 0 bases separating them. Germline lookup yields CDR1 MNHEY and CDR2 SMNVEV (reference sequence). DNA of the CDR3: TGTGCCAGCAGTTTATCGAACACCGGGGAGCTGTTTTTT. It is translated as CASSLSNTGELFF.

With respect to this clonotype: This could be a read error, since a much larger clone is one nucleotide away. The gene calls are TRBV7-9 and TRBJ2-4, with D possibly being TRBD1 or TRBD2 (5 bases each). The CDR3 runs 14 residues. Germline values: CDR1 SEHNR, CDR2 FQNEAQ (reference sequence). The V end lost 1 base, the J end lost 9 bases, and 13 bases lay between the germline ends. CDR3 loop: CASSLVRGHVIQYF. In DNA form, the CDR3 reads TGTGCCAGCAGCTTAGTACGGGGCCACGTCATTCAGTACTTC.

The V gene is TRBV28, the J gene TRBJ2-1; 9 nucleotides align to TRBD2. V shed 7 bases and J 6 bases; nucleotides not matched to a gene: 10. The CDR3 is 15 residues long. The germline V gene encodes CDR1 MDHEN and CDR2 SYDVKM. CDR3 bases: TGTGCCAGCACCCACCGACTAGCGGCATTCAATGAGCAGTTCTTC. As protein: CASTHRLAAFNEQFF.

This clonotype was detected a few times. The V call is TRBV29-1, the J call TRBJ2-7; a weak D match, TRBD1 (7 bases). The germline V gene has CDR1 SQVTM and CDR2 ANQGSEA. CDR3 length: 11 residues. Trimming removed 6 bases from V and 6 bases from J, with 12 bases in between. This chain's CDR3 is CSVRQGGEQYF. In nucleotides, the CDR3 is TGCAGCGTCAGGCAGGGGGGCGAGCAGTACTTC.

The count of this clonotype is one. The chain is built from TRBV19 and TRBJ2-7; D gene uncertain. This CDR3 is built from 14 residues. Germline V gives CDR1 LNHDA, CDR2 SQIVND (reference sequence). Trimming pared 1 base from V and 0 bases from J, leaving 7 bases between. CDR3 in amino acids: CASSIGLTSYEQYF. The CDR3 DNA follows: TGTGCCAGTAGTATAGGGCTGACCTCCTACGAGCAGTACTTC.

To note about this clonotype: One end of the junction fails to match germline, which may point to a read error. The CDR3 coding sequence is TGTGCTAGCAGCTTATCGGCGTACCAAGAGACCCAGTACTTC. Its translation: CASSLSAYQETQYF. The chain uses TRBV7-7 and TRBJ2-5; D uncertain. Germline CDR1 SSHAT, CDR2 FNYEAQ (reference sequence). This CDR3 spans 14 amino acids.

This clonotype was detected many times. This chain uses TRBV7-9 with TRBJ2-7; D gene uncertain. Between the trimmed V and J ends, which lost 4 bases and 2 bases, there was a span of 15 bases. The CDR3 contains 15 residues. Germline V gene data show CDR1 as SEHNR and CDR2 as FQNEAQ (reference sequence). CDR3 coding DNA: TGTGCCAGCAGCTACCCGGGCCTAAGCCCCTACGAGCAGTACTTC. The encoded protein is CASSYPGLSPYEQYF.

The rearrangement joins TRBV5-6 to TRBJ2-1, with TRBD2 matching over 9 bases. Germline CDR1 is SGHDT and CDR2 is YYEEEE. With V trimmed by 3 bases and J by 0 bases, 4 bases remained unmatched. This CDR3 is 16 amino acids long. CDR3 loop: CASSSPTSGSYNEQFF. The DNA for the CDR3 is TGTGCCAGCAGCTCACCGACTAGCGGCTCCTACAATGAGCAGTTCTTC.

On this clonotype itself: A much larger clone differs by one base, so this may be a read error. The rearrangement uses TRBV7-9 and TRBJ2-1, with D unresolved. The CDR3 sequence is 12 residues long. CDR1 and CDR2 from the germline V gene are SEHNR and FQNEAQ (reference sequence). The CDR3 bases are TGTGCCAGCAGAACCCTCAGCAATGAGCAGATCTTC. Residues: CASRTLSNEQIF.

On this clonotype: Just one base apart from a much larger clone, this may be a read error. This chain links TRBV28 with TRBJ2-1; no definite D call. CDR1 MDHEN and CDR2 SYDVKM come from the germline V gene. The CDR3 contains 12 residues. Written as DNA, the CDR3 is TGTGCCAGCAGTTTACCCTCTAGTGGCTCCTACTTC. This codes for CASSLPSSGSYF.

The J gene is TRBJ1-5, the V gene TRBV2; D may be TRBD1 (6 bases). CDR3 length: 15 amino acids. Trimming stripped 6 bases from V and 0 bases from J, with 12 bases between. CDR1 and CDR2 (germline): SNHLY, FYNNEI. CDR3 sequence reads: CASRGQDYSNQPQHF. CDR3 nucleotides: TGTGCCAGCAGGGGACAAGATTATAGCAATCAGCCCCAGCATTTT.

Points on this clonotype: This clone may be a read error of a much larger clone one base away. V is TRBV19 and J is TRBJ1-1; D unresolved. Trimming left V 5 bases short and J 0 bases short, with 7 bases between. The CDR3 has 13 residues. Per the germline V gene, CDR1 is LNHDA and CDR2 is SQIVND (reference sequence). CDR3 loop: CASSHTLNTEAFF. The CDR3 DNA sequence: TGTGCCAGTAGTCACACACTGAACACTGAAGCTTTCTTT.

This clonotype was seen only a few times. The genes are TRBV6-5 and TRBJ1-4; D ambiguous. Germline-derived CDR1 and CDR2 are MNHEY and SVGAGI. The CDR3 contains 13 residues. The V and J ends lost 0 bases and 7 bases respectively, with 6 bases between them. The chain's CDR3 is CASSYSLGEKLFF. The CDR3 coding sequence is TGTGCCAGCAGTTACTCCTTGGGTGAAAAACTGTTTTTT.

Points on this clonotype: A single base separates this from a much larger clone, so it may be a read error. V and J are TRBV7-8 and TRBJ1-5; no clear D. Germline CDR1 is SGHVS and CDR2 is FQNEAQ. CDR3 length: 12 residues. V was clipped by 5 bases and J by 5 bases, with 7 bases between them. CDR3 protein: CASSPYDQPQHF. Written as DNA, the CDR3 is TGTGCCAGCAGCCCGTACGATCAGCCCCAGCATTTT.

Comment on this clonotype: Here the CDR3 omits its conserved ending phenylalanine or tryptophan, so a read error is the likely source. The rearrangement uses TRBV6-5 and TRBJ2-5; perhaps TRBD2 as D (7 bases). CDR1 and CDR2 from the germline V gene are MNHEY and SVGAGI. The CDR3 length is 13 residues. V lost 5 bases and J 7 bases, leaving 14 bases between the germline ends. The CDR3 protein is CASSGGGAGTQYY. The CDR3, as DNA: TGTGCCAGCAGTGGTGGGGGGGCTGGGACCCAGTACTAC.

Worth noting for this clonotype: Lacking the conserved final phenylalanine or tryptophan, this CDR3 likely reflects a read error. The J gene is TRBJ1-2, the V gene TRBV28; D is undetermined. This CDR3 comprises 12 residues. V was cut by 5 bases and J by 4 bases, with 8 bases left in between. Germline CDR1 and CDR2: MDHEN and SYDVKM. The CDR3 nucleotides read TGTGCCAGCAGTCTAAGGGCCTATGGCTACACCTCC. Protein product: CASSLRAYGYTS.

The chain joins TRBV28 to TRBJ2-5; 8 bases are a match to TRBD1. The CDR3 loop spans 15 amino acids. Germline CDR1 reads MDHEN; CDR2 reads SYDVKM. The V and J ends lost 7 bases and 9 bases, in that order; junction bases with no gene match: 16. The CDR3 region has the DNA TGTGCCAGCAACTCGGGCAGGGGGCGCACGGAGCCCCAGTACTTC. It translates to CASNSGRGRTEPQYF.

This chain joins TRBV13 and TRBJ2-7; 8 bases are a match to TRBD1. This CDR3 has 15 residues. The V segment lost 5 bases and the J segment 3 bases; nucleotides outside the gene matches: 9. From germline, CDR1 is PRHDT and CDR2 FYEKMQ (reference sequence). CDR3 nucleotides: TGTGCCAGCAGCCCTTCAGCGGACAGGGTCTACGAGCAGTACTTC. Protein product: CASSPSADRVYEQYF.

This clonotype was picked up many times. The junction shows a germline mismatch at one end, possibly a read error. This chain links TRBV6-5 with TRBJ1-4; the D gene is possibly TRBD1 (5 bases). The CDR3 is 12 residues long. CDR1 MNHEY and CDR2 SVGAGI come from the germline V gene. In nucleotides, the CDR3 is TGTGCCAGCAGTTACCCCAGGGAATTTACGCGTTTT. Amino acids: CASSYPREFTRF.

This clonotype was seen ten or more times. This sequence joins TRBV12-3 or TRBV12-4 and TRBJ2-2; 9 bases agree with TRBD1. After removal of 4 bases from V and 6 bases from J, the junction contained 9 bases not matched to a gene. The CDR3 runs 16 residues. CDR3 in amino acids: CASSSGQGQKAGELFF. CDR3 DNA sequence: TGTGCCAGCAGTTCAGGACAGGGGCAAAAGGCCGGGGAGCTGTTTTTT.

The rearrangement links TRBV25-1 to TRBJ2-1; D gene uncertain. Germline V gives CDR1 MGHDK, CDR2 SYGVNS. Trimming removed 0 bases at V and 4 bases at J, with 4 bases between. This CDR3 spans 13 amino acids. The CDR3 loop is CASSEYPYNEQFF. CDR3 DNA: TGTGCCAGCAGTGAATACCCGTACAATGAGCAGTTCTTC.